These 20 T cell receptor beta chains originate from one sample sequenced in a study of T cells in Graves' hyperthyroidism and ophthalmopathy. From RNA transcripts, TCR beta CDR3 regions were amplified. RT-PCR in the first round (using the HTBI primer set) targeted the TCR CDR3. TCRdb processed the multiplex PCR reads anew with MiXCR; each CDR3 protein has one entry. The repertoire includes roughly 750,000 distinct CDR3 sequences, about 16% of them detected once, and around 8% sits in the top ten. Sequencing was carried out using blood. The receptor source for this set is a man aged 18 to 30 with Graves' hyperthyroidism.

This clonotype has only one observation. The gene calls are TRBV10-3 and TRBJ2-2; D unresolved. From germline, CDR1 is ENHRY and CDR2 SYGVKD. V lost 5 bases and J lost 5, with 9 bases in between. The CDR3 length is 13 residues. CDR3 loop: CAISSVSTGELFF. The DNA for the CDR3 is TGTGCCATCAGTTCGGTATCGACCGGGGAGCTGTTTTTT.

The J gene is TRBJ2-6, the V gene TRBV5-4, with TRBD2 identical over 7 bases. The CDR3 totals 16 residues. Germline loops: CDR1 SGHNT, CDR2 YYREEE (reference sequence). Trimming took 4 bases from V and 4 from J; bases not matched to a gene: 8. DNA for the CDR3: TGTGCCAGCAGCCCCGGCGGGGGTTTAGGGGCCAACGTCCTGACTTTC. This gives the protein CASSPGGGLGANVLTF.

This clonotype was seen a handful of times. The CDR3: CSVGGGTDEQYF. The CDR3 region has the DNA TGCAGCGTTGGGGGGGGGACAGACGAGCAGTACTTC. The chain is built from TRBV29-1 and TRBJ2-7; possibly TRBD1 or TRBD2 for D (7 bases each). V gave up 4 bases and J gave up 5 bases, with 12 bases separating them. Germline-derived CDR1 and CDR2 are SQVTM and ANQGSEA. This CDR3 contains 12 residues.

This clonotype was seen repeatedly, ten times or more. The CDR3 DNA follows: TGTGCCAGCAGCTTAACAGGCTCGGGGACAGGGAACGAGCAGTACTTC. Protein sequence: CASSLTGSGTGNEQYF. The V and J genes are TRBV7-3 and TRBJ2-7, with TRBD1 identical over 9 bases. Germline V gene lookup returns CDR1 SGHTA and CDR2 FQGTGA. Losses at the gene ends were 0 bases for V and 5 bases for J; bases not matched to a gene: 8. This CDR3 spans 16 amino acids.

Only a few counts were recorded for this clonotype. The V and J genes are TRBV3-1 and TRBJ2-5, with D perhaps TRBD2 (6 bases). Germline V lookup: CDR1 LGHDT, CDR2 YNNKEL (reference sequence). The CDR3 contains 15 residues. V lost 7 bases to trimming and J lost 0 bases, with 15 bases between them. CDR3 nucleotide sequence: TGTGCCAGCATCCCGGGGGTAGCGGACCAAGAGACCCAGTACTTC. Its protein product is CASIPGVADQETQYF.

In this sample, this clonotype turned up many times. The chain couples TRBV12-5 to TRBJ1-1, with 7 bases aligning to TRBD1. There are 15 residues in the CDR3. The V gene end was trimmed by 3 bases and the J gene end by 5 bases; junction bases not matched to a gene: 9. Germline lookup yields CDR1 LGHNT and CDR2 FRNRAP. Here the CDR3 DNA reads TGTGCTAGTGGTTTTAGTACAGGGGTTCGGACTGAAGCTTTCTTT. This encodes CASGFSTGVRTEAFF.

This chain links TRBV29-1 with TRBJ2-4, with 10 bases fitting TRBD1. The germline gives CDR1 SQVTM, CDR2 ANQGSEA. V was clipped by 6 bases and J by 2 bases; unmatched bases: 10. This CDR3 is built from 16 residues. The DNA of the CDR3 is TGCAGCGTGGGACCCCGGGACAGGGGCTCCAAAAACATTCAGTACTTC. It translates to CSVGPRDRGSKNIQYF.

The chain carries TRBV9 and TRBJ2-2; D remains unclear. Per germline, CDR1 SGDLS and CDR2 YYNGEE. The CDR3 totals 14 residues. Trimming took off 0 bases at V and 5 bases at J, with 8 bases between the two ends. In nucleotides, the CDR3 is TGTGCCAGCAGCGTAGCCCCCGGAACCGGGGAGCTGTTTTTT. Translated, it gives CASSVAPGTGELFF.

This clonotype occurred many times. The rearrangement uses TRBV28 and TRBJ2-5, with D perhaps TRBD1 (7 bases). Germline CDR1 reads MDHEN; CDR2 reads SYDVKM. V shed 3 bases and J shed 5 bases, with 13 bases lying between them. This CDR3 spans 14 amino acids. CDR3: CASSFFPGGETQYF. CDR3 in DNA: TGTGCCAGCAGTTTTTTCCCAGGGGGGGAGACCCAGTACTTC.

This chain uses TRBV7-2 with TRBJ2-7; TRBD1 agrees at 8 bases. CDR3 length: 15 amino acids. J gave up 3 bases and V 1 base, and 5 bases lay outside the gene matches. Germline V CDR1 and CDR2: SGHTA, FQGNSA. The CDR3 loop reads CASSLVGQGIYEQYF. DNA for the CDR3: TGTGCCAGCAGCTTAGTCGGACAGGGAATCTACGAGCAGTACTTC.

The chain couples TRBV7-3 to TRBJ2-1; D is undetermined. The V and J ends lost 5 bases and 0 bases respectively, with 17 bases between them. This CDR3 contains 17 residues. Germline V gene data show CDR1 as SGHTA and CDR2 as FQGTGA. The CDR3 DNA sequence: TGTGCCAGCAGCCTAATGGGCGGACCCAACTCCTACAATGAGCAGTTCTTC. This encodes CASSLMGGPNSYNEQFF.

In regard to this clonotype: The missing conserved phenylalanine or tryptophan at the end of this CDR3 makes a read error likely. The chain has TRBV28 and TRBJ2-7; D remains ambiguous. This CDR3 has 13 amino acids. Trimming took 10 bases from V and 3 from J, leaving 16 bases between them. Germline V gives CDR1 MDHEN, CDR2 SYDVKM. Here the CDR3 reads CATWSTNNYEQYL. The CDR3 DNA reads TGTGCCACCTGGTCTACTAATAACTACGAGCAGTACCTC.

This clonotype was picked up many times. This chain connects TRBV28 to TRBJ2-7; TRBD2 might be the D (5 bases). CDR1 is MDHEN, CDR2 SYDVKM, per germline. V gave up 6 bases and J gave up 7 bases, with 10 bases separating them. CDR3 length: 11 residues. CDR3 nucleotide sequence: TGTGCCAGCAGCTCCTCGGGGGAGCAGTACTTC. Its protein is CASSSSGEQYF. Looking up the rest from reference TRBV28 and TRBJ2-7 gives the full variable domain: DVKVTQSSRYLVKRTGEKVFLECVQDMDHENMFWYRQDPGLGLRLIYFSYDVKMKEKGDIPEGYSVSREKKERFSLILESASTNQTSMYLCASSSSGEQYFGPGTRLTVT.

This clonotype was seen many times. The chain combines TRBV12-3 or TRBV12-4 with TRBJ2-1, with D uncertain. V lost 6 bases to trimming and J lost 6 bases, with 9 bases between them. The CDR3 runs 12 residues. Here the CDR3 reads CASSLTINEQFF. CDR3 bases: TGTGCCAGCAGCCTTACAATCAATGAGCAGTTCTTC.

This clonotype was detected a few times. The V gene is TRBV5-6, the J gene TRBJ1-6; 8 bases match TRBD1. After removal of 0 bases from V and 9 bases from J, the junction contained 5 bases not matched to a gene. There are 15 residues in the CDR3. Germline values: CDR1 SGHDT, CDR2 YYEEEE. CDR3 nucleotides: TGTGCCAGCAGCTTGGAGGACAGGGAAATTTCACCCCTCCACTTT. Protein: CASSLEDREISPLHF.

This clonotype was detected only a few times. CDR3 nucleotide sequence: TGTGCCAGTCAGGGGGTCACTAATCAGCCCCAGCATTTT. It translates to CASQGVTNQPQHF. This rearrangement joins TRBV9 to TRBJ1-5; 7 nucleotides align to TRBD1. V lost 8 bases, J lost 4 bases, and 6 bases stayed unmatched. Germline CDR1 and CDR2: SGDLS and YYNGEE. The CDR3 length is 13 residues.

At least ten counts were recorded for this clonotype. V usage is TRBV7-9 and J usage is TRBJ2-3, with TRBD1 as a possible D gene (6 bases). The CDR3 runs to 15 residues. Germline V gene lookup returns CDR1 SEHNR and CDR2 FQNEAQ (reference sequence). V lost 6 bases and J 0 bases, leaving 13 bases between the germline ends. The CDR3 DNA reads TGTGCCAGCAGTTCAGGGGCAGAGAGCACAGATACGCAGTATTTT. Translation: CASSSGAESTDTQYF.

This clonotype came up a few times. The chain links TRBV9 to TRBJ2-2; D uncertain. CDR1 and CDR2 from the germline V gene are SGDLS and YYNGEE. This CDR3 has 15 amino acids. The V gene lost 3 bases and the J gene lost 3 bases, with 12 bases spanning the gap. CDR3 nucleotides: TGTGCCAGCAGCGACGGCGGTTGGGACACCGGGGAGCTGTTTTTT. Its translation: CASSDGGWDTGELFF.

CDR3 sequence reads: CASSPALSADTQHF. For the CDR3, the DNA is TGTGCCAGCTCACCCGCCCTAAGTGCGGATACGCAGCATTTT. The chain uses TRBV18 and TRBJ2-3; D remains ambiguous. The DNA end lines up better with TRBJ1-5; the J call may be wrong. CDR1 is KGHSH and CDR2 is LQKENI in the germline V gene. The CDR3 is 14 amino acids.

There are many counts of this clonotype. The chain joins TRBV3-1 to TRBJ1-1; no firm D call. The CDR3 has 11 amino acids. In germline, CDR1 is LGHDT, CDR2 YNNKEL (reference sequence). V was shortened by 2 bases and J by 8 bases, with 6 bases between the two germline ends. As DNA, the CDR3 is TGTGCCAGCAGCCAATTGGCAGAAGCTTTCTTT. The encoded protein is CASSQLAEAFF.